The sequence of this T cell receptor (beta chain) was determined in a study of blood T cell repertoires in COVID-19. Across the study: Whether acute or convalescent, the COVID-19 samples came from the United States, Italy and Spain. Sample material is recorded as cDNA or gDNA derived from T cells, B-cell-depleted T cells, or PBMCs.

Seattle cases were enrolled at active infection and followed longitudinally. Source study methods: Amplifying reference gene primers gave estimates of nucleated cell counts. The table came from immunoSEQ multiplex PCR; TCRdb's copy has only in-frame clones and leaves some out. The D gene and trimming were derived from the DNA, and the V and J assignments and clone size from that table. The data contain under 400,000 clones, around 87% of them singletons. Germline assignment: CDR1 SGHVS and CDR2 FQNEAQ. The CDR3 contains 15 residues. With V trimmed by 5 bases and J by 2 bases, 3 bases remained unmatched. As for this clone: The sample contains more than one DNA sequence encoding this CDR3.

Specimen: peripheral blood. The TCR sequence derives from a woman in her 30s with COVID-19, enrolled during active disease. The V and J genes are TRBV7-8 and TRBJ2-2; TRBD2 matches 9 bases. CDR3: CASSPLAGNTGELFF. CDR3 DNA: TGTGCCAGCAGCCCGCTAGCGGGAAACACCGGGGAGCTGTTTTTT.